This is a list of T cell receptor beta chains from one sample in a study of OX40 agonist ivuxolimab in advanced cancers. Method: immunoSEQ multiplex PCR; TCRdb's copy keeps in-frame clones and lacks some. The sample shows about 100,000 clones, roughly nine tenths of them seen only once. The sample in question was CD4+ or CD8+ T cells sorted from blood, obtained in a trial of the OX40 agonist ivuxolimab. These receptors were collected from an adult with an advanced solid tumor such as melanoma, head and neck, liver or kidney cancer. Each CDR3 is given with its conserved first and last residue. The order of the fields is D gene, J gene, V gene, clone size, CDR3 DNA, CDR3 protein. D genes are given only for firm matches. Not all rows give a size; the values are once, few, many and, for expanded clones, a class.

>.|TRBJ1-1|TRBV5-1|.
TGCGCCAGCAGCCCCGGAGGTAGGGTCGACACTGAAGCTTTCTTT
CASSPGGRVDTEAFF
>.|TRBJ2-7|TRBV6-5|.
TGTGCCAGCAGTTACAGCGGAGCCTACGAGCAGTACTTC
CASSYSGAYEQYF
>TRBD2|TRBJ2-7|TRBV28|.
TGTGCCAGCGGAGATAGCGGGTTCTACGAGCAGTACTTC
CASGDSGFYEQYF
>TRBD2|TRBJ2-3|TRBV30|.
TGTGCCTGGAGTGACCTAGCGGCAGATACGCAGTATTTT
CAWSDLAADTQYF
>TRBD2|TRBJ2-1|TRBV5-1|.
TGCGCCAGCAGCTTGACCTGGACTAGCGGGAGGAATGAGCAGTTCTTC
CASSLTWTSGRNEQFF
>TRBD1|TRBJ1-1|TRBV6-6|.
TGTGCCAGCAGCTCGGGAGGGGGCGGGATGAACACTGAAGCTTTCTTT
CASSSGGGGMNTEAFF
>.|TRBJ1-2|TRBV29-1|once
TGCAGCGTTCGGGGGGCCTATGGCTACACCTTC
CSVRGAYGYTF
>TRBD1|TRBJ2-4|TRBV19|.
TGTGCCACCTCGACAGGGGCCAAAAACATTCAGTACTTC
CATSTGAKNIQYF
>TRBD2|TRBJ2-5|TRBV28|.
TGTGCCAGCAGTTTTGGGACTAGGCAAGAGACCCAGTACTTC
CASSFGTRQETQYF
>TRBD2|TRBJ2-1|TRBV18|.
TGTGCCAGCTCACCACCGGGACTAGCGGGAGGGAGTGAGCAGTTCTTC
CASSPPGLAGGSEQFF
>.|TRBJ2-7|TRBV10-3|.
TGTGCCATCAGTGAGTCTTTGGGGGTTTCAACTTCTGCACTCTCCTACGAGCAGTACTTC
CAISESLGVSTSALSYEQYF
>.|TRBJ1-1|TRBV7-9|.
TGTGCCAGCAGCTTAGCCTGGGTCAGAGAGAACACTGAAGCTTTCTTT
CASSLAWVRENTEAFF
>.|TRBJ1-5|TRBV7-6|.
TGTGCCAGCAGTCCACAGGGTAGGGGCTACAATCAGCCCCAGCATTTT
CASSPQGRGYNQPQHF